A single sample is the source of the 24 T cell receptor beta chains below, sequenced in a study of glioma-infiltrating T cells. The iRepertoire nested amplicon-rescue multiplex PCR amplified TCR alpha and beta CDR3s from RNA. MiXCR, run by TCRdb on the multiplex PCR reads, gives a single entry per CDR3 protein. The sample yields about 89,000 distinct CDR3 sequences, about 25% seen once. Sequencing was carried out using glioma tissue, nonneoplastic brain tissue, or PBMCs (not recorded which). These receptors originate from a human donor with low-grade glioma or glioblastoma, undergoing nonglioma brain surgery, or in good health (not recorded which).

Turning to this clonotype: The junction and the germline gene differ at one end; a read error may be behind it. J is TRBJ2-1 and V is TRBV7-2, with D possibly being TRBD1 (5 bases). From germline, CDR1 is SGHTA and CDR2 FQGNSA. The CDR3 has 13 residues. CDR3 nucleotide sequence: TGCTCCAGCAGCCCCCAACAGGTCGATGAGCAGTTCTTC. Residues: CSSSPQQVDEQFF.

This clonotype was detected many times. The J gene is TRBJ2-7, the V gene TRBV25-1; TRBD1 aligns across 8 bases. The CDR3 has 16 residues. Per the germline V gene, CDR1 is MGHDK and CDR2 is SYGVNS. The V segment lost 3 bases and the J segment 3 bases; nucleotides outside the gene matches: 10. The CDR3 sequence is CASSDPRGPRDYEQYF. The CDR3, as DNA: TGTGCCAGCAGTGACCCCAGGGGGCCCCGGGACTACGAGCAGTACTTC.

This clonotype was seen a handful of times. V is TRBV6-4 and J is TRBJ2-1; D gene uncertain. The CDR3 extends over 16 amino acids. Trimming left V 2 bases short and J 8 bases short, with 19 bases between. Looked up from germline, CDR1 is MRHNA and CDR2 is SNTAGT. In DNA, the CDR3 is TGTGCCAGCAGTGACGGATATGGGCCAGGTATCGATGAGCAGTTCTTC. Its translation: CASSDGYGPGIDEQFF.

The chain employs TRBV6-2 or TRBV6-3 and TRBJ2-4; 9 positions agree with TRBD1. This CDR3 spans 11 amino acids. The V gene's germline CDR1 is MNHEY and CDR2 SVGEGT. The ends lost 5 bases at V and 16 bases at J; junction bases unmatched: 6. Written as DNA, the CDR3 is TGTGCCAGCAGTGCCCGGGACAGGGACTACTTC. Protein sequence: CASSARDRDYF.

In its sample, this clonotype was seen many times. The CDR3 sequence: CASSLGVRRGGINYGYTF. The DNA for the CDR3 is TGTGCCAGCAGCTTAGGGGTTCGCAGGGGTGGTATTAACTATGGCTACACCTTC. The J gene is TRBJ1-2, the V gene TRBV7-8, with D tentatively TRBD1 (6 bases). CDR1 and CDR2 from the germline V gene are SGHVS and FQNEAQ. The V end lost 1 base, the J end lost 1 base, and 19 bases lay between the germline ends. CDR3 size: 18 residues.

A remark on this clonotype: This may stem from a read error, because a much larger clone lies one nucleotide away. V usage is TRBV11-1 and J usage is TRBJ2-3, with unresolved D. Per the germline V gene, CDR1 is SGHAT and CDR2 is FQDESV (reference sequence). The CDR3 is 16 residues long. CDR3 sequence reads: CASSLVASRSTDTRYF. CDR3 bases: TGTGCCAGCAGCTTAGTGGCGAGTAGAAGCACAGATACGCGGTATTTT.

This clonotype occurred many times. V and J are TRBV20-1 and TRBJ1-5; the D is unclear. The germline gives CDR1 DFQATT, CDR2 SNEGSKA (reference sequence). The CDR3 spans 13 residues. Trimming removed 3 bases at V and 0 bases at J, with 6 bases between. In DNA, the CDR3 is TGCAGTGCTAGCAGCATTAGCAATCAGCCCCAGCATTTT. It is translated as CSASSISNQPQHF.

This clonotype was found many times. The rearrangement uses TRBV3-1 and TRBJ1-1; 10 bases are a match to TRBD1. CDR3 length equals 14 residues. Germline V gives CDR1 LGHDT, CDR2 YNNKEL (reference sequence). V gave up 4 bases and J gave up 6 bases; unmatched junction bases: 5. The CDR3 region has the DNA TGTGCCAGCAGCCGGACAGGGGGAGGTGCTGAAGCTTTCTTT. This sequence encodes CASSRTGGGAEAFF.

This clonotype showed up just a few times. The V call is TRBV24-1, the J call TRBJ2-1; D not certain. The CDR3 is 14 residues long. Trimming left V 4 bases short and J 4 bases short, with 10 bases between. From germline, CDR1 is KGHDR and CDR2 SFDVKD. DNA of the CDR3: TGTGCCACCAGTGACAGCCAGCCTTACAATGAGCAGTTCTTC. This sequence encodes CATSDSQPYNEQFF.

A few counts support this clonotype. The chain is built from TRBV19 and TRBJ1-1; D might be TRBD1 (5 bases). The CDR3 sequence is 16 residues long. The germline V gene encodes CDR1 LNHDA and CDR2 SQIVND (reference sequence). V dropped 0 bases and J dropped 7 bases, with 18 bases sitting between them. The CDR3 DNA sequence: TGTGCCAGTAGTATAGAGGATAGCGGGACGGAGCATGAAGCTTTCTTT. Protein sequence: CASSIEDSGTEHEAFF.

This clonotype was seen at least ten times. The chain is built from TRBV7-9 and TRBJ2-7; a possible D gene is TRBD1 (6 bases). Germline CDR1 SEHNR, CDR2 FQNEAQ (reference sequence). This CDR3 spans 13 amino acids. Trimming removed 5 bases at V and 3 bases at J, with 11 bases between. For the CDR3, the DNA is TGTGCCAGCAGCCACGGGACAATCTACGAGCAGTACTTC. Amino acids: CASSHGTIYEQYF.

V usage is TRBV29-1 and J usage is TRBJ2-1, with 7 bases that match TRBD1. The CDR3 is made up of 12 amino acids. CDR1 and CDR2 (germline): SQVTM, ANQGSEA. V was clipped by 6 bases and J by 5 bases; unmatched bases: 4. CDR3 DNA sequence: TGCAGCGTCCGACAGGGAAACAATGAGCAGTTCTTC. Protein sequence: CSVRQGNNEQFF.

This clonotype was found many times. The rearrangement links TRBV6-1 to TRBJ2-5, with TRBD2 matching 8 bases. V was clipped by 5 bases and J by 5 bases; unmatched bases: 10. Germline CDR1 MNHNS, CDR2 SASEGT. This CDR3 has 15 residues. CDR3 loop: CASSFPGRAPETQYF. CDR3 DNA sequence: TGTGCCAGCAGTTTCCCCGGGAGGGCCCCCGAGACCCAGTACTTC.

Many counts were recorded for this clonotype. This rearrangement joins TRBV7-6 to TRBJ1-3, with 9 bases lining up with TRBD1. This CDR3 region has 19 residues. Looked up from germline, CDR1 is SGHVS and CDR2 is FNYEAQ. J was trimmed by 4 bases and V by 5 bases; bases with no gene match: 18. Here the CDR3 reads CASSRSQGAQSYSGNTIYF. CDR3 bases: TGTGCCAGCAGCCGATCACAGGGGGCACAGTCTTACTCGGGAAACACCATATATTTT.

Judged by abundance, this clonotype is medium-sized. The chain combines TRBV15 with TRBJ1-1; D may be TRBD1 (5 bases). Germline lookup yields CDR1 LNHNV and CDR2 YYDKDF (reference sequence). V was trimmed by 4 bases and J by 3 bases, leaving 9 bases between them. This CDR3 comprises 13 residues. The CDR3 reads CATSKPGDTEAFF. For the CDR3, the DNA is TGTGCCACCAGCAAGCCGGGGGACACTGAAGCTTTCTTT.

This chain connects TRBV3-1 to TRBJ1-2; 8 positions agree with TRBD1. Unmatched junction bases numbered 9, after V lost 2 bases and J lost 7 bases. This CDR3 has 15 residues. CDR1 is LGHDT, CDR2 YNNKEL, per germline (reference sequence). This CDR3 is CASSQSGTGRGGYTF. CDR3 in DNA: TGTGCCAGCAGCCAATCCGGGACAGGTCGTGGTGGCTACACCTTC.

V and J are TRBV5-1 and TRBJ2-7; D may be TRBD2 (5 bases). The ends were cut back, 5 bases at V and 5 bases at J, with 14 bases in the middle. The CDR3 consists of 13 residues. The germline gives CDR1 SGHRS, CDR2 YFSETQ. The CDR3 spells CASRRGSRNEQYF. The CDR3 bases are TGCGCCAGCAGGAGAGGGAGCCGGAACGAGCAGTACTTC.

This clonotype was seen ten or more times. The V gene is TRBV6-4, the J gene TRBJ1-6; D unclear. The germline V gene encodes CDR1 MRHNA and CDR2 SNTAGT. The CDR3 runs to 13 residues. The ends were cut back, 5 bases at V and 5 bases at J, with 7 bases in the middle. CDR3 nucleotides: TGTGCCAGCAGTTCGGTCAATAATTCACCCCTCCACTTT. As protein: CASSSVNNSPLHF.

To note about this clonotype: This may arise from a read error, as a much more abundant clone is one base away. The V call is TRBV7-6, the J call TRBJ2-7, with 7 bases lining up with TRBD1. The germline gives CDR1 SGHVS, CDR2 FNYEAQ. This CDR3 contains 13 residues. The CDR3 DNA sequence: TGTGCCAGCGGCTTAGCCGACAGGGACGAGCAGTACTTC. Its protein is CASGLADRDEQYF.

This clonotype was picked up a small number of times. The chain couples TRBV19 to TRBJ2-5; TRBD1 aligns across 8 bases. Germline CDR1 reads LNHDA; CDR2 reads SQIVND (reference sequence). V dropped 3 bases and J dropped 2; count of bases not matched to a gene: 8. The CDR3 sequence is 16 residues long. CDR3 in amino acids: CASSMQGAHPQETQYF. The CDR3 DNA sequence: TGTGCCAGTAGTATGCAGGGGGCCCATCCTCAAGAGACCCAGTACTTC.

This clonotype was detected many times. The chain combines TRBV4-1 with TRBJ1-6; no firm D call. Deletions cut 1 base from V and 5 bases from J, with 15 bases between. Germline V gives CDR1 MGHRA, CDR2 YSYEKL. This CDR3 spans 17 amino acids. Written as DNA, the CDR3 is TGCGCCAGCAGCCAAGCCCGAGGACGTTGGGATAATTCACCCCTCCACTTT. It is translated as CASSQARGRWDNSPLHF.

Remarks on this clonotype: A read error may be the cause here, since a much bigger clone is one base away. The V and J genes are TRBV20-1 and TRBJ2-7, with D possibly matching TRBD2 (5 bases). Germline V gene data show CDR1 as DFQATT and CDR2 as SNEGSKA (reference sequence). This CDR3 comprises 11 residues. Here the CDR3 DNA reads TGCAGTGCTAGAGGCGACTACGGGCAGTACTTC. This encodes CSARGDYGQYF.

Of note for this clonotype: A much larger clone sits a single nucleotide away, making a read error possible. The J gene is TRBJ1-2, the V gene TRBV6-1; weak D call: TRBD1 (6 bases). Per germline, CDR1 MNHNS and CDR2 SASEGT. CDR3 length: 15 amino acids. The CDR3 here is CASAATRQANYGCTF. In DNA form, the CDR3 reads TGTGCCAGCGCAGCCACAAGACAGGCTAACTATGGCTGCACCTTC.

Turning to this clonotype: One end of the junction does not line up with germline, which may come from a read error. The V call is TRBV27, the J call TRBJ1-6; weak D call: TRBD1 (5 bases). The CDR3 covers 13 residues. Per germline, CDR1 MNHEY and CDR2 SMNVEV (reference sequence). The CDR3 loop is CASSSLGDSPLKF. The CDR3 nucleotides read TGTGCCAGCAGTTCACTAGGGGATTCACCCCTCAAATTT.